The following is a TCR beta chain sequence with its context. The table came from immunoSEQ multiplex PCR; TCRdb's copy has only in-frame clones and leaves some out. The data contain some 130,000 clones, roughly 92% of them singletons. The sample comes from a study of control samples from healthy donors and cancer patients. The germline V gene encodes CDR1 SGHDT and CDR2 YYEEEE. V shed 0 bases and J 0 bases; nucleotides not matched to a gene: 6. This CDR3 has 17 amino acids. J is TRBJ2-4 and V is TRBV5-6; TRBD1 aligns across 7 bases. Sequenced: blood. The sequence was obtained from a man younger than 35 in good health. CDR3 sequence (DNA): TGTGCCAGCAGCTTGGCCGACAGGGTAAAAGCCAAAAACATTCAGTACTTC. Its protein product is CASSLADRVKAKNIQYF.